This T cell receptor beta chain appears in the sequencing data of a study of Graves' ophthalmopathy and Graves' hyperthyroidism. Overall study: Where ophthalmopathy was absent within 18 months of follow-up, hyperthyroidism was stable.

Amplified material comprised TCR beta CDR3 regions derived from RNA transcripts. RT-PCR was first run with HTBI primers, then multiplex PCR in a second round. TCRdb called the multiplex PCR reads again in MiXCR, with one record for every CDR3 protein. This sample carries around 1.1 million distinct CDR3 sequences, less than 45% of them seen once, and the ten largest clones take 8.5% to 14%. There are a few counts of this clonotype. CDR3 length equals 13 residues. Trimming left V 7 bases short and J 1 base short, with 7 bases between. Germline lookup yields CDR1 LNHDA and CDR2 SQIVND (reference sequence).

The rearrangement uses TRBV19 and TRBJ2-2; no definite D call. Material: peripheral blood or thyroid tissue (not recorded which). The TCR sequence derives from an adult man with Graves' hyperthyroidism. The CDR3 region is CASTQRNTGELFF. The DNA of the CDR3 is TGTGCCAGTACTCAGCGGAACACCGGGGAGCTGTTTTTT.